Each of the 19 T cell receptor beta chains below was sequenced from the same sample in a study of T-cell reconstitution after alpha-beta-depleted transplantation in children. As it was prepared, the TCRbeta library received unique molecular identifiers. Via MiXCR, TCRdb re-called the PCR reads, giving one row per CDR3 protein. The sample includes around 670,000 distinct CDR3 sequences, approximately 14% of them seen just once. The specimen was PBMCs, collected before TCRalphabeta/CD19-depleted stem cell transplant. These receptors all stem from a girl aged 2-9 years with congenital amegakaryocytic thrombocytopenia, due to receive a stem cell transplant.

This sequence joins TRBV12-3 or TRBV12-4 and TRBJ2-3; D may match TRBD1 or TRBD2 (6 bases each). The CDR3 extends over 14 amino acids. V lost 6 bases, J lost 5 bases, and 15 bases lay in between. The CDR3 DNA reads as TGTGCCAGCAGGATGACAGGAGGGGGAGATACGCAGTATTTT. Translating it yields CASRMTGGGDTQYF.

This clonotype has a count of ten or more. V and J are TRBV10-3 and TRBJ2-1; no firm D call. This CDR3 has 12 amino acids. The germline CDR1 and CDR2 sequences are ENHRY and SYGVKD. V lost 1 base and J lost 5, with 3 bases in between. CDR3 region: CAISELNNEQFF. In DNA, the CDR3 is TGTGCCATCAGTGAGTTAAACAATGAGCAGTTCTTC.

This clonotype was counted ten times or more. This chain joins TRBV15 and TRBJ1-2; perhaps TRBD1 as D (5 bases). Trimming shortened V by 5 bases and J by 2 bases, and 9 bases separated the two germline ends. The germline V gene has CDR1 LNHNV and CDR2 YYDKDF (reference sequence). This CDR3 has 13 amino acids. This CDR3 reads CATSQGANYGYTF. In nucleotides, the CDR3 is TGTGCCACCAGCCAAGGGGCGAACTATGGCTACACCTTC.

This clonotype has ten or more counts. The chain combines TRBV20-1 with TRBJ2-7; no clear D gene. V lost 0 bases to trimming and J lost 2 bases, with 14 bases between them. In germline, CDR1 is DFQATT, CDR2 SNEGSKA (reference sequence). The length of the CDR3 is 15 residues. CDR3 nucleotides: TGCAGTGCTAGAGATAGCCTCAAAACCCCCTACGAGCAGTACTTC. This codes for CSARDSLKTPYEQYF.

The CDR3 bases are TGTGCCAGCAGCCAAGAAATACGGTGGGGGGATTGGAGTCAGCCCCAGCATTTT. This codes for CASSQEIRWGDWSQPQHF. The chain couples TRBV4-2 to TRBJ1-5, with D possibly being TRBD1 (5 bases). CDR1 and CDR2 from the germline V gene are LGHNA and YNFKEQ. V lost 0 bases to trimming and J lost 6 bases, with 21 bases between them. CDR3 length equals 18 residues.

This clonotype showed up many times. The chain has TRBV7-9 and TRBJ1-4; D not resolved. CDR1 SEHNR and CDR2 FQNEAQ come from the germline V gene (reference sequence). V lost 3 bases and J 5 bases, leaving 10 bases between the germline ends. This CDR3 is 14 amino acids long. Here the CDR3 reads CASSFSGRNEKLFF. CDR3 DNA sequence: TGTGCCAGCAGCTTCTCGGGTCGGAATGAAAAACTGTTTTTT. Looking up the rest from reference TRBV7-9 and TRBJ1-4 gives the full variable domain: DTGVSQNPRHKITKRGQNVTFRCDPISEHNRLYWYRQTLGQGPEFLTYFQNEAQLEKSRLLSDRFSAERPKGSFSTLEIQRTEQGDSAMYLCASSFSGRNEKLFFGSGTQLSVL.

This clonotype turned up a few times. The genes are TRBV5-5 and TRBJ2-3, with TRBD2 matching 7 bases. The germline V gene encodes CDR1 SGHKS and CDR2 YYEKEE (reference sequence). Trimming removed 1 base from V and 5 bases from J; junction bases left unmatched: 4. The CDR3 totals 14 residues. The CDR3 protein is CASSLSTSLDTQYF. CDR3 bases: TGTGCCAGCAGCTTGTCGACTAGCCTAGATACGCAGTATTTT.

This clonotype appeared many times. Relative to the germline gene, one junction end is altered; a read error may explain this. This chain joins TRBV5-1 and TRBJ2-3; 13 positions match TRBD2. From germline, CDR1 is SGHRS and CDR2 YFSETQ. The CDR3 totals 16 residues. Here the CDR3 reads CASSPGLAGGTDTQYF. The CDR3 DNA sequence: TGTGCCAGCAGCCCTGGACTAGCGGGGGGCACAGATACGCAGTATTTT. The full variable domain, completed using reference TRBV5-1 and TRBJ2-3, is KAGVTQTPRYLIKTRGQQVTLSCSPISGHRSVSWYQQTPGQGLQFLFEYFSETQRNKGNFPGRFSGRQFSNSRSEMNVSTLELGDSALYLCASSPGLAGGTDTQYFGPGTRLTVL.

As for this clonotype: One end of the junction is discordant with germline, which a read error may explain. The genes are TRBV5-1 and TRBJ2-7; 8 nucleotides align to TRBD2. The germline gives CDR1 SGHRS, CDR2 YFSETQ. CDR3 length equals 16 residues. CDR3 region: CASSLGTARAGEEQSF. CDR3 in DNA: TGCGCCAGCAGCTTGGGGACAGCCCGAGCGGGAGAAGAGCAGTCCTTC.

V and J are TRBV12-3 or TRBV12-4 and TRBJ2-7; D is possibly TRBD1 (5 bases). V was shortened by 1 base and J by 6 bases, with 16 bases between the two germline ends. The CDR3 length is 15 residues. CDR3 DNA sequence: TGTGCCAGCAGTTTAGGGGGAAGGGGTTTGACCGAGCAGTACTTC. Amino acids: CASSLGGRGLTEQYF.

Many counts were recorded for this clonotype. The chain has TRBV6-1 and TRBJ2-3, with 7 bases aligning to TRBD1. Trimming took 6 bases from V and 6 from J; bases not matched to a gene: 9. Germline-derived CDR1 and CDR2 are MNHNS and SASEGT. This CDR3 has 14 amino acids. In DNA form, the CDR3 reads TGTGCCAGCAGAACGACAGGGACGAGGGATACGCAGTATTTT. It codes for CASRTTGTRDTQYF.

This clonotype has a count of ten or more. The chain is built from TRBV12-5 and TRBJ2-1; D unresolved. The CDR3 covers 14 residues. Germline V gives CDR1 LGHNT, CDR2 FRNRAP. Trimming shortened V by 6 bases and J by 5 bases, and 14 bases separated the two germline ends. Written as DNA, the CDR3 is TGTGCTAGTGGACCCCCCCTGTTCAACAATGAGCAGTTCTTC. Its translation is CASGPPLFNNEQFF.

This clonotype appeared many times. The V and J genes are TRBV5-1 and TRBJ2-1; the match to TRBD2 covers 7 bases. V was clipped by 1 base and J by 6 bases; unmatched bases: 4. The CDR3 extends over 14 amino acids. Germline lookup yields CDR1 SGHRS and CDR2 YFSETQ. The CDR3 here is CASSLLGGGNEQFF. The CDR3 DNA reads TGCGCCAGCAGCTTGTTGGGGGGGGGCAATGAGCAGTTCTTC. The full variable domain, rest sourced from reference TRBV5-1 and TRBJ2-1, is KAGVTQTPRYLIKTRGQQVTLSCSPISGHRSVSWYQQTPGQGLQFLFEYFSETQRNKGNFPGRFSGRQFSNSRSEMNVSTLELGDSALYLCASSLLGGGNEQFFGPGTRLTVL.

This clonotype was detected a few times. The genes are TRBV5-1 and TRBJ2-3; weak D call: TRBD2 (6 bases). Trimming removed 1 base at V and 3 bases at J, with 15 bases between. The germline V gene encodes CDR1 SGHRS and CDR2 YFSETQ. This CDR3 contains 16 residues. Written as DNA, the CDR3 is TGCGCCAGCAGCTTGATATCCGGACTAATAACAGATACGCAGTATTTT. Translated: CASSLISGLITDTQYF.

In its sample, this clonotype was seen many times. The chain employs TRBV7-9 and TRBJ1-2; D is possibly TRBD1 (6 bases). Deletions cut 1 base from V and 7 bases from J, with 19 bases between. The CDR3 loop spans 16 amino acids. Germline V gene lookup returns CDR1 SEHNR and CDR2 FQNEAQ (reference sequence). The CDR3 DNA reads as TGTGCCAGCAGCTTAGAATTAACAGGGCATTGGAGTGGCTACACCTTC. It translates to CASSLELTGHWSGYTF.

The rearrangement joins TRBV11-3 to TRBJ2-5; D is possibly TRBD1 (5 bases). CDR1 is SGHNT and CDR2 is YENEEA in the germline V gene. The CDR3 extends over 14 amino acids. Between the trimmed V and J ends, which lost 1 base and 3 bases, there was a span of 9 bases. The CDR3 coding sequence is TGTGCCAGCAGCTTAGGAATAGGGGAAGAGACCCAGTACTTC. It codes for CASSLGIGEETQYF.

This clonotype came up many times. The chain couples TRBV10-2 to TRBJ1-2; D not resolved. The CDR3 sequence is 14 residues long. The V gene's germline CDR1 is WSHSY and CDR2 SAAADI. V lost 5 bases and J 0 bases, leaving 10 bases between the germline ends. In DNA, the CDR3 is TGCGCCAGCAGTAAACAGCGACCTAACTATGGCTACACCTTC. Translated, it gives CASSKQRPNYGYTF.

The chain carries TRBV20-1 and TRBJ2-7, with D possibly being TRBD1 (6 bases). The CDR3 is made up of 12 amino acids. Germline-derived CDR1 and CDR2 are DFQATT and SNEGSKA (reference sequence). Trimming pared 4 bases from V and 3 bases from J, leaving 10 bases between. CDR3 region: CSANRDDYEQYF. DNA of the CDR3: TGCAGTGCTAACAGGGACGACTACGAGCAGTACTTC.

This clonotype was counted ten times or more. V usage is TRBV6-5 and J usage is TRBJ2-5; weak D call: TRBD1 (6 bases). The germline V gene encodes CDR1 MNHEY and CDR2 SVGAGI. The CDR3 runs to 15 residues. The ends were cut back, 2 bases at V and 4 bases at J, with 14 bases in the middle. CDR3 nucleotide sequence: TGTGCCAGCAGTTACAGACCGGCACAGGGAGAGACCCAGTACTTC. It codes for CASSYRPAQGETQYF.